These 14 T cell receptor beta chains were all obtained from the same sample, sequenced in a study of blood T cells in healthy people across ages. The authors ran a second PCR of roughly 6 to 12 cycles using a sample-barcoded 5' primer and a J-beta primer mix. Each CDR3 protein is one row after TCRdb ran MiXCR on the 5' RACE reads. The sample includes approximately 830,000 distinct CDR3 sequences, around 62% of them seen just once. Sequencing was carried out using blood. The source of these receptors is a man in his thirties or forties in good health.

The V gene is TRBV5-1, the J gene TRBJ1-2, with unresolved D. The germline CDR1 and CDR2 sequences are SGHRS and YFSETQ. This CDR3 contains 13 residues. The V and J ends lost 4 bases and 0 bases respectively, with 7 bases between them. The CDR3 loop is CASSPNANYGYTF. CDR3 nucleotide sequence: TGCGCCAGCAGCCCCAATGCTAACTATGGCTACACCTTC.

The rearrangement uses TRBV20-1 and TRBJ2-4; TRBD1 matches 7 bases. The J call may be incorrect, as the DNA end agrees better with TRBJ2-7. This CDR3 spans 15 amino acids. In germline, CDR1 is DFQATT, CDR2 SNEGSKA (reference sequence). The CDR3 DNA is TGCAGTGCTAGAGATCTAACAGGGGAAGCCTACGAGCAGTACTTC. Translated, it gives CSARDLTGEAYEQYF.

This clonotype has only a few counts. V is TRBV6-5 and J is TRBJ1-6; a possible D gene is TRBD1 (6 bases). V lost 5 bases and J 10 bases, leaving 12 bases between the germline ends. Germline V CDR1 and CDR2: MNHEY, SVGAGI. The CDR3 has 13 residues. This CDR3 is CASSDGGRSPLHF. CDR3 bases: TGTGCCAGCAGTGACGGGGGGCGGTCACCCCTCCACTTT.

The V gene is TRBV2, the J gene TRBJ1-1; D is ambiguous. The CDR3 covers 12 residues. Trimming cost V 4 bases and J 8 bases, with 11 bases left between them. Per germline, CDR1 SNHLY and CDR2 FYNNEI. In DNA, the CDR3 is TGTGCCAGCAGTGGGACCTTATGGGAAGCTTTCTTT. It yields the protein CASSGTLWEAFF.

The sample holds a few counts of this clonotype. The chain recombines TRBV4-2 with TRBJ1-6; 8 bases match TRBD1. V gave up 0 bases and J gave up 9 bases; unmatched junction bases: 4. The length of the CDR3 is 15 residues. CDR1 is LGHNA, CDR2 YNFKEQ, per germline. CDR3 in amino acids: CASSQDETGVSPLHF. For the CDR3, the DNA is TGTGCCAGCAGCCAAGATGAGACAGGGGTTTCACCCCTCCACTTT.

The V and J genes are TRBV6-6 and TRBJ1-1, with TRBD1 matching over 9 bases. The J segment lost 1 base and the V segment lost 0 bases, leaving 3 bases of the junction unmatched. The CDR3 is made up of 16 amino acids. Germline assignment: CDR1 MNHNY and CDR2 SVGAGI (reference sequence). CDR3 amino acids: CASSYSAGQGNTEAFF. CDR3 bases: TGTGCCAGCAGTTACTCGGCGGGACAGGGGAACACTGAAGCTTTCTTT.

This clonotype has just a few counts. The chain employs TRBV29-1 and TRBJ2-1; D possibly corresponds to TRBD2 (7 bases). Germline lookup yields CDR1 SQVTM and CDR2 ANQGSEA. The CDR3 covers 13 residues. The V end lost 8 bases, the J end lost 4 bases, and 15 bases lay between the germline ends. The CDR3 DNA follows: TGCAGCTGGGGGGAGGGGGTGTACAATGAGCAGTTCTTC. Translation gives CSWGEGVYNEQFF.

In its sample, this clonotype was seen many times. The chain recombines TRBV7-9 with TRBJ1-3; TRBD1 is a possible D gene (5 bases). CDR1 is SEHNR, CDR2 FQNEAQ, per germline (reference sequence). Deletions cut 5 bases from V and 7 bases from J, with 18 bases between. The CDR3 is 15 residues long. CDR3 nucleotide sequence: TGTGCCAGCAGCGCCTTATCGGGGGTCCTCAACACCATATATTTT. Amino acid sequence: CASSALSGVLNTIYF.

The genes are TRBV3-1 and TRBJ2-3; 7 bases align to TRBD1. V lost 1 base to trimming and J lost 10 bases; unmatched junction nucleotides: 8. Germline values: CDR1 LGHDT, CDR2 YNNKEL (reference sequence). CDR3 length equals 14 residues. The CDR3 bases are TGTGCCAGCAGCCAAGTTACAGGGGTTCCGTCGCAGTATTTT. It yields the protein CASSQVTGVPSQYF.

The table lists this clonotype with a few counts. This chain joins TRBV5-1 and TRBJ2-5; D gene ambiguous. With the DNA end fitting TRBJ2-7 better, the J assignment may be wrong. Germline V gene sequence: CDR1 SGHRS, CDR2 YFSETQ. This CDR3 contains 15 residues. The CDR3 DNA sequence: TGCGCCAGCAGCTTGGATGTTAGTAACCCTAACGAGCAGTACTTC. Translation gives CASSLDVSNPNEQYF.

The J gene is TRBJ2-5, the V gene TRBV12-3 or TRBV12-4; 9 bases fit TRBD1. Trimming cost V 7 bases and J 4 bases; bases outside gene matches: 4. The CDR3 contains 13 residues. The CDR3, as DNA: TGTGCCAGCACCTCGACAGGGGGAGAGACCCAGTACTTC. Translated, it gives CASTSTGGETQYF.

V and J are TRBV7-8 and TRBJ2-5; D call uncertain. The CDR3 is 15 amino acids. CDR1 is SGHVS and CDR2 is FQNEAQ in the germline V gene. V lost 1 base to trimming and J lost 2 bases, with 11 bases between them. CDR3 in DNA: TGTGCCAGCAGCTTAGTCTTAGGGAATCAAGAGACCCAGTACTTC. This codes for CASSLVLGNQETQYF. The complete variable domain, with remaining parts taken from reference TRBV7-8 and TRBJ2-5, reads GAGVSQSPRYKVAKRGQDVALRCDPISGHVSLFWYQQALGQGPEFLTYFQNEAQLDKSGLPSDRFFAERPEGSVSTLKIQRTQQEDSAVYLCASSLVLGNQETQYFGPGTRLLVL.

V is TRBV6-6 and J is TRBJ1-5, with no clear D. CDR3 size: 15 residues. V dropped 2 bases and J dropped 5 bases, with 13 bases sitting between them. The germline gives CDR1 MNHNY, CDR2 SVGAGI (reference sequence). The CDR3 region is CASSYPSGIHQPQHF. The DNA for the CDR3 is TGTGCCAGCAGTTACCCATCAGGAATCCATCAGCCCCAGCATTTT.

This rearrangement joins TRBV7-8 to TRBJ1-2; 7 bases agree with TRBD1. V was pared by 5 bases and J by 7 bases, with 16 bases of the junction left unmatched. Germline assignment: CDR1 SGHVS and CDR2 FQNEAQ. The CDR3 contains 16 residues. CDR3 loop: CASSHSSGQDERGYTF. CDR3 in DNA: TGTGCCAGCAGCCACTCGTCAGGACAGGATGAGCGTGGCTACACCTTC.